The 15 T cell receptor beta chains below were found in one sample sequenced in a study of Ad26.COV2.S vaccination and SARS-CoV-2 variants. Treatment: about 20 received Ad26.COV2.S at low or high dose, single or two shots; several received placebo; per-sample allocation not given. Sampling happened 63 days after the first vaccine or placebo injection. Assay: immunoSEQ multiplex PCR; the TCRdb copy retains only in-frame clones and omits some. The data contain roughly 390,000 clones, 88% of them singletons. Specimen: peripheral blood, collected in a trial of Ad26.COV2.S vaccine versus placebo. Receptors were obtained from a person between 18 and 59 years old who received the Ad26.COV2.S COVID-19 vaccine or a placebo.

Here the CDR3 reads CASSLGDRAVNEQFF. The CDR3, as DNA: TGTGCCAGCAGCTTGGGGGACAGGGCGGTCAATGAGCAGTTCTTC. This chain joins TRBV5-4 and TRBJ2-1; 9 nucleotides align to TRBD1. The CDR3 runs 15 residues. V lost 0 bases to trimming and J lost 6 bases; unmatched junction nucleotides: 4. The germline V gene has CDR1 SGHNT and CDR2 YYREEE (reference sequence).

The chain joins TRBV3-1 (or the pseudogene TRBV3-2) to TRBJ1-2; 8 bases agree with TRBD1. The length of the CDR3 is 15 residues. Germline loops: CDR1 LGHDT, CDR2 YNNKEL (reference sequence). The V and J ends lost 0 bases and 8 bases, in that order; junction bases with no gene match: 8. CDR3 sequence reads: CASSQDPRGRRGYTF. The CDR3 bases are TGTGCCAGCAGCCAAGATCCCAGGGGGCGAAGGGGCTACACCTTC.

The genes are TRBV5-1 and TRBJ1-1; 12 nucleotides line up with TRBD1. V lost 4 bases to trimming and J lost 4 bases; unmatched junction nucleotides: 14. CDR1 is SGHRS and CDR2 is YFSETQ in the germline V gene. CDR3 size: 18 residues. The CDR3 spells CASSPRRWDRGRGTEAFF. The CDR3 DNA reads TGCGCCAGCAGCCCGAGGCGATGGGACAGGGGGCGAGGCACTGAAGCTTTCTTT. The full variable domain, rest sourced from reference TRBV5-1 and TRBJ1-1, is KAGVTQTPRYLIKTRGQQVTLSCSPISGHRSVSWYQQTPGQGLQFLFEYFSETQRNKGNFPGRFSGRQFSNSRSEMNVSTLELGDSALYLCASSPRRWDRGRGTEAFFGQGTRLTVV.

V usage is TRBV6-5 and J usage is TRBJ1-1; TRBD1 matches 7 bases. The CDR3 contains 13 residues. Per germline, CDR1 MNHEY and CDR2 SVGAGI. The V and J ends lost 6 bases and 5 bases, in that order; junction bases with no gene match: 6. The CDR3 DNA reads TGTGCCAGCAGATTCACAGGGGAAACTGAAGCTTTCTTT. Its protein is CASRFTGETEAFF.

This clone has only one observation. The chain joins TRBV5-1 to TRBJ2-5; 10 bases align to TRBD2. Per the germline V gene, CDR1 is SGHRS and CDR2 is YFSETQ. The CDR3 totals 16 residues. V dropped 0 bases and J dropped 1; count of bases not matched to a gene: 3. For the CDR3, the DNA is TGCGCCAGCAGCTTGGAGGCTAGCGGGGGCCAAGAGACCCAGTACTTC. It is translated as CASSLEASGGQETQYF.

The chain carries TRBV3-1 (or the pseudogene TRBV3-2) and TRBJ2-5, with a possible D match to TRBD1 (5 bases). The CDR3 length is 14 residues. Germline CDR1 is LGHDT and CDR2 is YNNKEL (reference sequence). V was cut by 4 bases and J by 2 bases, with 11 bases left in between. CDR3 region: CASSLRGSQETQYF. CDR3 DNA: TGTGCCAGCAGCCTTAGGGGCTCGCAAGAGACCCAGTACTTC.

This rearrangement joins TRBV6-5 to TRBJ2-6, with D perhaps matching TRBD1 (6 bases). CDR1 is MNHEY, CDR2 SVGAGI, per germline. The V and J ends lost 4 bases and 7 bases respectively, with 11 bases between them. CDR3 length: 14 residues. DNA for the CDR3: TGTGCCAGCAGTTCCCCACAGGGAGCCAACGTCCTGACTTTC. Its translation is CASSSPQGANVLTF.

V gene TRBV9 combines with J gene TRBJ2-3, with 11 bases lining up with TRBD2. J gave up 4 bases and V 0 bases, and 10 bases lay outside the gene matches. This CDR3 comprises 18 residues. Germline V CDR1 and CDR2: SGDLS, YYNGEE. CDR3: CASSVGLAGGGGADTQYF. DNA of the CDR3: TGTGCCAGCAGCGTAGGCCTAGCGGGGGGCGGAGGGGCAGATACGCAGTATTTT.

This clone came up a few times. Germline is not matched at one junction end, which may reflect a read error. This sequence joins TRBV14 and TRBJ2-1; D unresolved. The length of the CDR3 is 11 residues. CDR1 and CDR2 from the germline V gene are SGHDN and FVKESK. CDR3 DNA: TGTGCCAGCAGCCAATACAGTGAGCAGTTCTTC. Protein product: CASSQYSEQFF.

The chain recombines TRBV11-2 with TRBJ2-1; TRBD2 matches at 8 bases. After removal of 1 base from V and 5 bases from J, the junction contained 7 bases not matched to a gene. In germline, CDR1 is SGHAT, CDR2 FQNNGV. This CDR3 is built from 16 residues. Here the CDR3 reads CASSLVTGGPNNEQFF. CDR3 nucleotide sequence: TGTGCCAGCAGCTTAGTTACGGGGGGGCCAAACAATGAGCAGTTCTTC.

This clone occurred once. This rearrangement joins TRBV7-9 to TRBJ2-2, with D possibly TRBD1 on 5 matching bases. Germline-derived CDR1 and CDR2 are SEHNR and FQNEAQ (reference sequence). The CDR3 sequence is 15 residues long. The V end lost 2 bases, the J end lost 1 base, and 8 bases lay between the germline ends. The CDR3 sequence: CASSLITGNTGELFF. In DNA, the CDR3 is TGTGCCAGCAGCTTAATCACAGGGAACACCGGGGAGCTGTTTTTT.

CDR3 amino acids: CASSQGSFGNTIYF. The CDR3 DNA is TGCGCCAGCAGCCAGGGCTCCTTCGGAAACACCATATATTTT. The V and J genes are TRBV4-1 and TRBJ1-3; D ambiguous. Germline loops: CDR1 MGHRA, CDR2 YSYEKL. The V and J ends lost 3 bases and 4 bases respectively, with 10 bases between them. The CDR3 loop spans 14 amino acids.

The rearrangement links TRBV2 to TRBJ2-5; 9 nucleotides agree with TRBD2. CDR1 and CDR2 (germline): SNHLY, FYNNEI. The V segment lost 8 bases and the J segment 8 bases; nucleotides outside the gene matches: 12. CDR3 length: 14 residues. CDR3 protein: CASVLGGGGVTQYF. CDR3 nucleotide sequence: TGTGCCAGCGTTTTGGGCGGGGGGGGTGTCACCCAGTACTTC.

The chain uses TRBV5-1 and TRBJ1-2; tentatively, D is TRBD1 (6 bases). The germline V and J ends were trimmed by 0 bases and 8 bases, with 23 bases remaining between them. Germline V CDR1 and CDR2: SGHRS, YFSETQ. The CDR3 is made up of 17 amino acids. CDR3 DNA: TGCGCCAGCAGCTTGGCGGCAGGGGACTACGTCCAGGGGGGCTACACCTTC. Protein sequence: CASSLAAGDYVQGGYTF.

The chain joins TRBV6-5 to TRBJ1-1; 8 bases line up with TRBD1. The V segment lost 8 bases and the J segment 1 base; nucleotides outside the gene matches: 9. The germline gives CDR1 MNHEY, CDR2 SVGAGI. This CDR3 has 15 amino acids. CDR3 in amino acids: CASSSAGTGNTEAFF. CDR3 DNA: TGTGCCAGCTCATCGGCCGGGACAGGGAACACTGAAGCTTTCTTT.